What follows are 30 T cell receptor beta chains derived from one specimen sequenced in a study of shared T cell receptors in the human thymus. TCRdb's table, derived via immunoSEQ multiplex PCR, lists solely in-frame clones and lacks some. The sample holds hundreds of thousands of clones, approximately 95% seen once. The sample was thymocytes. The receptors were gathered from a human donor.

CDR3 nucleotide sequence: TGTGCCTCAACACCGGGACATAGCACCCTTTTCGCTGAAGCTTTCTTT. Translating it yields CASTPGHSTLFAEAFF. This chain uses TRBV30 with TRBJ1-1; perhaps TRBD1 as D (6 bases). Between the trimmed V and J ends, which lost 7 bases and 6 bases, there was a span of 27 bases. The CDR3 length is 16 residues. Germline loops: CDR1 GTSNPN, CDR2 SVGIG (reference sequence).

This clone was observed a single time. The chain employs TRBV15 and TRBJ1-5, with TRBD1 matching 8 bases. V dropped 3 bases and J dropped 5; count of bases not matched to a gene: 9. The CDR3 spans 16 residues. The germline gives CDR1 LNHNV, CDR2 YYDKDF (reference sequence). This CDR3 reads CATSRHDRGPYQPQHF. CDR3 coding DNA: TGTGCCACCAGCAGGCACGACAGGGGACCCTATCAGCCCCAGCATTTT.

The rearrangement uses TRBV27 and TRBJ1-4; D ambiguous. Trimming cost V 4 bases and J 5 bases, with 8 bases left between them. The CDR3 contains 13 residues. Germline loops: CDR1 MNHEY, CDR2 SMNVEV (reference sequence). In DNA, the CDR3 is TGTGCCAGCAGTTCCCTGCCGAATGAAAAACTGTTTTTT. It translates to CASSSLPNEKLFF.

V is TRBV10-3 and J is TRBJ2-2, with 8 bases matching TRBD1. Germline values: CDR1 ENHRY, CDR2 SYGVKD. CDR3 length: 16 residues. The junction had 6 bases not matched to a gene; V was cut back by 3 bases and J by 3 bases. The CDR3 protein is CAISERQGADTGELFF. The CDR3 DNA sequence: TGTGCCATCAGTGAACGGCAGGGGGCGGACACCGGGGAGCTGTTTTTT.

The rearrangement links TRBV5-6 to TRBJ2-1, with 8 bases that match TRBD2. The CDR3 runs 17 residues. Germline CDR1 reads SGHDT; CDR2 reads YYEEEE. The V segment lost 0 bases and the J segment 2 bases; nucleotides outside the gene matches: 7. The CDR3 DNA reads as TGTGCCAGCAGCTTGGGGGCGGGAGGCCCCCCCTACAATGAGCAGTTCTTC. As protein: CASSLGAGGPPYNEQFF.

The chain has TRBV9 and TRBJ1-1; 10 nucleotides match TRBD1. The CDR3 consists of 15 residues. V was pared by 4 bases and J by 5 bases, with 8 bases of the junction left unmatched. Germline CDR1 and CDR2: SGDLS and YYNGEE. CDR3 sequence (DNA): TGTGCCAGCAGCAGGGGCCCGGGACAGGGGACTGAAGCTTTCTTT. This sequence encodes CASSRGPGQGTEAFF.

V usage is TRBV5-1 and J usage is TRBJ2-7, with D perhaps TRBD2 (6 bases). The CDR3 is 16 residues long. Germline CDR1 reads SGHRS; CDR2 reads YFSETQ. Between the trimmed V and J ends, which lost 0 bases and 7 bases, there was a span of 20 bases. Here the CDR3 DNA reads TGCGCCAGCAGCTTGGATGGGGCTAGCGCTAATAAAGAGCAGTACTTC. It encodes CASSLDGASANKEQYF.

The chain uses TRBV28 and TRBJ2-5, with D possibly called TRBD1 or TRBD2 (6 bases each). The germline V gene encodes CDR1 MDHEN and CDR2 SYDVKM. The CDR3 is 16 amino acids. V was pared by 5 bases and J by 0 bases, with 16 bases between. The CDR3 nucleotides read TGTGCCAGCAGTCCGCGGGACAAAAGGTACCAAGAGACCCAGTACTTC. It specifies CASSPRDKRYQETQYF.

J is TRBJ2-5 and V is TRBV7-6; D is perhaps TRBD1 (6 bases). The CDR3 has 17 amino acids. The ends were cut back, 5 bases at V and 2 bases at J, with 21 bases in the middle. CDR1 SGHVS and CDR2 FNYEAQ come from the germline V gene. CDR3 DNA: TGTGCCAGCAGCCCTAGCTGGGGGCTGGTGGCGCAAGAGACCCAGTACTTC. It is translated as CASSPSWGLVAQETQYF.

The chain joins TRBV27 to TRBJ2-1, with 9 bases fitting TRBD2. Germline-derived CDR1 and CDR2 are MNHEY and SMNVEV (reference sequence). The V gene end was trimmed by 5 bases and the J gene end by 5 bases; junction bases not matched to a gene: 16. The CDR3 has 18 amino acids. The chain's CDR3 is CASSNPVAGALGNNEQFF. CDR3 sequence (DNA): TGTGCCAGCAGTAACCCCGTAGCGGGAGCTTTAGGAAACAATGAGCAGTTCTTC.

This chain links TRBV19 with TRBJ2-1; 13 nucleotides line up with TRBD2. CDR3 length: 14 amino acids. With V trimmed by 8 bases and J by 4 bases, 2 bases remained unmatched. Germline V gene lookup returns CDR1 LNHDA and CDR2 SQIVND (reference sequence). CDR3 region: CASAGLAGYNEQFF. CDR3 in DNA: TGTGCCAGTGCGGGACTAGCGGGATACAATGAGCAGTTCTTC.

V is TRBV25-1 and J is TRBJ2-5; a weak D match, TRBD2 (5 bases). CDR1 is MGHDK, CDR2 SYGVNS, per germline. This CDR3 comprises 15 residues. V lost 6 bases, J lost 5 bases, and 19 bases lay in between. The CDR3: CASRGSAGSAETQYF. CDR3 nucleotide sequence: TGTGCCAGCAGGGGGAGTGCAGGATCGGCGGAGACCCAGTACTTC.

This sequence joins TRBV27 and TRBJ2-1, with 8 bases aligning to TRBD1. The CDR3 has 16 residues. The germline V gene encodes CDR1 MNHEY and CDR2 SMNVEV (reference sequence). Trimming removed 2 bases from V and 1 base from J; junction bases left unmatched: 4. The CDR3: CASSLLGQGSYNEQFF. The CDR3 region has the DNA TGTGCCAGCAGTTTACTAGGACAGGGATCCTACAATGAGCAGTTCTTC.

This chain uses TRBV6-1 with TRBJ2-7; 7 positions agree with TRBD1. This CDR3 region has 12 residues. Germline CDR1 and CDR2: MNHNS and SASEGT. Trimming removed 7 bases from V and 7 bases from J; junction bases left unmatched: 7. The chain's CDR3 is CASTRTGGEQYF. DNA for the CDR3: TGTGCCAGCACCCGGACAGGCGGGGAGCAGTACTTC.

The gene calls are TRBV28 and TRBJ1-2, with D hard to call. The V gene's germline CDR1 is MDHEN and CDR2 SYDVKM. V was pared by 4 bases and J by 4 bases, with 16 bases between. The CDR3 has 15 residues. The DNA for the CDR3 is TGTGCCAGCAGTTATATGGACGGGTATCTCTATGGCTACACCTTC. Translation: CASSYMDGYLYGYTF.

The chain uses TRBV6-5 and TRBJ1-1, with TRBD1 as a possible D gene (6 bases). The germline V gene encodes CDR1 MNHEY and CDR2 SVGAGI. The ends were cut back, 1 base at V and 5 bases at J, with 14 bases in the middle. The CDR3 runs to 15 residues. The CDR3: CASSYLGGRETEAFF. For the CDR3, the DNA is TGTGCCAGCAGTTACTTGGGGGGGCGCGAGACTGAAGCTTTCTTT.

V usage is TRBV7-2 and J usage is TRBJ1-2; D not certain. The germline gives CDR1 SGHTA, CDR2 FQGNSA. The CDR3 covers 17 residues. V shed 0 bases and J shed 0 bases, with 14 bases lying between them. The CDR3 DNA follows: TGTGCCAGCAGCTTAGCGCAGCCGTTCCATACTAACTATGGCTACACCTTC. Encoded protein: CASSLAQPFHTNYGYTF.

V and J are TRBV21-1 and TRBJ2-1; TRBD2 is taken as the D call from the table, unchecked against the DNA. TRBV21-1 is assigned pseudogene status. CDR3 length: 18 amino acids. The CDR3 loop is CASSKCFVGEGPFNEQFF. For the CDR3, the DNA is TGTGCCAGCAGCAAATGTTTTGTGGGGGAGGGCCCTTTTAATGAGCAGTTCTTC.

This chain uses TRBV29-1 with TRBJ1-1, with a weak D call TRBD1 (5 bases). V dropped 1 base and J dropped 3 bases, with 15 bases sitting between them. Germline V lookup: CDR1 SQVTM, CDR2 ANQGSEA. The CDR3 loop spans 15 amino acids. For the CDR3, the DNA is TGCAGCGTTGAAGTGGAACTTACAGGAGACACTGAAGCTTTCTTT. This gives the protein CSVEVELTGDTEAFF.

The gene calls are TRBV29-1 and TRBJ2-7; 8 bases match TRBD1. CDR3 length: 14 residues. The V gene end was trimmed by 4 bases and the J gene end by 2 bases; junction bases not matched to a gene: 7. Germline CDR1 reads SQVTM; CDR2 reads ANQGSEA. In DNA form, the CDR3 reads TGCAGCGTTGGGTCCTGGACAGGGACCTACGAGCAGTACTTC. Its translation: CSVGSWTGTYEQYF.

The chain uses TRBV28 and TRBJ2-7; 7 bases align to TRBD2. The CDR3 runs 14 residues. The V segment lost 5 bases and the J segment 3 bases; nucleotides outside the gene matches: 7. Germline V CDR1 and CDR2: MDHEN, SYDVKM. The CDR3 sequence is CASSNGRRVYEQYF. The CDR3 DNA follows: TGTGCCAGCAGTAACGGGAGGAGGGTCTACGAGCAGTACTTC.

Points on this clone: The junction and the germline gene differ at one end; a read error may be behind it. The V call is TRBV4-2, the J call TRBJ2-7; TRBD2 aligns across 7 bases. The CDR3 extends over 15 amino acids. Germline V lookup: CDR1 LGHNA, CDR2 YNFKEQ. CDR3 DNA sequence: TGTGCCAGCGGCCAAGTCCCGACTAGCCAGTACGAGCAGTACTTC. This translates into CASGQVPTSQYEQYF.

The chain is built from TRBV7-3 and TRBJ2-1, with 8 bases fitting TRBD2. From germline, CDR1 is SGHTA and CDR2 FQGTGA. V lost 4 bases and J lost 8; bases outside the gene matches: 7. There are 14 residues in the CDR3. For the CDR3, the DNA is TGTGCCAGCAGCTCTCCCGCAGCGGGAGATGAGCAGTTCTTC. This encodes CASSSPAAGDEQFF. Using reference TRBV7-3 and TRBJ2-1 for the parts outside the CDR3, the full variable domain is GAGVSQTPSNKVTEKGKYVELRCDPISGHTALYWYRQSLGQGPEFLIYFQGTGAADDSGLPNDRFFAVRPEGSVSTLKIQRTERGDSAVYLCASSSPAAGDEQFFGPGTRLTVL.

V and J are TRBV5-6 and TRBJ1-1; D is uncertain. The CDR3 runs 12 residues. Germline CDR1 reads SGHDT; CDR2 reads YYEEEE. Trimming stripped 9 bases from V and 4 bases from J, with 13 bases between. CDR3 nucleotide sequence: TGTGCCACCTGCGGGTTTGGCACTGAAGCTTTCTTT. Its translation: CATCGFGTEAFF.

The V gene is TRBV27, the J gene TRBJ2-6; 10 bases fit TRBD1. With V trimmed by 3 bases and J by 0 bases, 2 bases remained unmatched. Germline values: CDR1 MNHEY, CDR2 SMNVEV (reference sequence). The CDR3 is 17 residues long. The CDR3 loop is CASSFWTGGSGANVLTF. As DNA, the CDR3 is TGTGCCAGCAGTTTCTGGACAGGGGGCTCTGGGGCCAACGTCCTGACTTTC. Combining the CDR3 with reference TRBV27 and TRBJ2-6 gives the whole variable domain EAQVTQNPRYLITVTGKKLTVTCSQNMNHEYMSWYRQDPGLGLRQIYYSMNVEVTDKGDVPEGYKVSRKEKRNFPLILESPSPNQTSLYFCASSFWTGGSGANVLTFGAGSRLTVL.

This chain uses TRBV27 with TRBJ2-5, with D tentatively TRBD1 (5 bases). In germline, CDR1 is MNHEY, CDR2 SMNVEV (reference sequence). Deletions cut 1 base from V and 0 bases from J, with 12 bases between. The CDR3 is 16 amino acids. This chain's CDR3 is CASSLFPRTYQETQYF. The DNA for the CDR3 is TGTGCCAGCAGTTTATTCCCGCGGACATACCAAGAGACCCAGTACTTC.

The rearrangement joins TRBV5-6 to TRBJ2-5; 11 bases line up with TRBD2. This CDR3 spans 16 amino acids. In germline, CDR1 is SGHDT, CDR2 YYEEEE. After removal of 5 bases from V and 5 bases from J, the junction contained 11 bases not matched to a gene. This CDR3 reads CASRPGTSGLAETQYF. The CDR3 DNA reads TGTGCCAGCAGACCCGGGACTAGCGGTCTTGCGGAGACCCAGTACTTC.

The gene calls are TRBV28 and TRBJ1-4; D is possibly TRBD1 (6 bases). The CDR3 length is 14 residues. Germline values: CDR1 MDHEN, CDR2 SYDVKM. V was pared by 2 bases and J by 7 bases, with 11 bases between. The CDR3, as DNA: TGTGCCAGCAGTTTACAGGGGTACGGTGAAAAACTGTTTTTT. It is translated as CASSLQGYGEKLFF.

This chain links TRBV14 with TRBJ2-4; D not certain. V shed 6 bases and J shed 1 base, with 10 bases lying between them. Germline V gives CDR1 SGHDN, CDR2 FVKESK. The CDR3 spans 14 residues. In nucleotides, the CDR3 is TGTGCCAGCAGTCACCCGACGGCCAAAAACATTCAGTACTTC. Residues: CASSHPTAKNIQYF.

The chain carries TRBV29-1 and TRBJ2-1, with TRBD2 identical over 10 bases. Trimming cost V 8 bases and J 0 bases; bases outside gene matches: 7. This CDR3 spans 15 amino acids. Germline values: CDR1 SQVTM, CDR2 ANQGSEA. DNA of the CDR3: TGCAGCCCGGAACTAGCGGGGCCCTCCTACAATGAGCAGTTCTTC. Translating it yields CSPELAGPSYNEQFF.